These T cell receptor beta chains were read from a single sample in a study of CD8 T cells in Susac syndrome. TCRdb recomputed calls from the immunoSEQ multiplex PCR reads with MiXCR, one row per CDR3 protein. Altogether about 190,000 distinct CDR3 sequences are present, approximately 93% being singletons, with the ten largest covering 0.1%. The sample comprised CD4+ T cells from PBMCs. The receptors were gathered from a human donor in good health. Each CDR3 is given without its conserved first and last residue. The D gene is left open where the match is weak. The listing skips clone size in some rows; elsewhere it reads once, few, many or a size class.

size,J,D,V,CDR3
.,TRBJ2-2,.,TRBV20-1,SAREKGSRANTGELF
.,TRBJ2-3,TRBD2,TRBV27,ASSSLAGVADTQY
.,TRBJ1-2,.,TRBV19,ASSRPRETGTTNYGYT
.,TRBJ2-7,.,TRBV7-3,ASSLTNGYEQY
.,TRBJ2-5,TRBD1,TRBV27,ASSLGQGTGWEETQY
.,TRBJ2-1,.,TRBV29-1,SAARGVLYNEQF
.,TRBJ2-2,.,TRBV28,ASSPGHTGELF
.,TRBJ2-7,TRBD2,TRBV9,ASSAPVSGGATYEQY
.,TRBJ1-1,TRBD1,TRBV7-2,ASSAAGQGLRDTEAF
.,TRBJ2-1,TRBD2,TRBV7-9,ASETGGQWEQF
.,TRBJ2-3,TRBD2,TRBV4-2,ASSPRTSGHTDTQY
.,TRBJ2-1,.,TRBV27,ASTPRGSYNEQF
once,TRBJ1-6,.,TRBV4-1,ASSHVRDSEKSYNSPLH
.,TRBJ1-2,TRBD1,TRBV29-1,SVRTGSNYGYT
once,TRBJ1-4,TRBD1,TRBV28,ASSTGGEGYEKLF
.,TRBJ1-5,.,TRBV28,ASSSQGRDRQPQH
.,TRBJ1-2,TRBD1,TRBV15,ATSREQGAGYGYT